A selection of T cell receptor beta chains follows, all from one sample in a study of blood T cells in healthy people across ages. One entry per CDR3 protein, called by TCRdb with MiXCR from the 5' RACE reads. The table has 800,000 to 1,300,000 distinct CDR3 sequences, less than 25% seen once. The same specimen was also included in a second study, on T cells of mothers and their children.

Sequencing used blood. Every receptor here comes from a girl aged 2 to 9 in good health. Each CDR3 is given with its conserved first and last residue. D genes are given only for firm matches. The size field is filled for only some rows; it gives once, few, many or a size class.

clone size,J gene,D gene,V gene,CDR3 protein,CDR3 DNA
few,TRBJ1-6,-,TRBV16,CASSQSVTISYNSPLHF,TGTGCCAGCAGCCAATCAGTAACCATCTCCTATAATTCACCCCTCCACTTT
-,TRBJ1-4,-,TRBV3-1,CASSQESLLNEKLFF,TGTGCCAGCAGCCAAGAAAGTCTCCTCAATGAAAAACTGTTTTTT
few,TRBJ2-5,TRBD1,TRBV20-1,CSARTGGLETQYF,TGCAGTGCTAGGACAGGGGGCCTGGAGACCCAGTACTTC
few,TRBJ2-7,-,TRBV5-1,CASGPGQPYEQYF,TGCGCCAGCGGCCCTGGACAGCCCTACGAGCAGTACTTC
few,TRBJ2-7,-,TRBV5-1,CASSLFAGRTDEQYF,TGCGCCAGCAGCTTGTTTGCCGGGCGCACCGACGAGCAGTACTTC
few,TRBJ1-4,-,TRBV20-1,CSARDLGGINEKLFF,TGCAGTGCTAGAGATCTCGGGGGGATTAATGAAAAACTGTTTTTT
-,TRBJ2-5,-,TRBV15,CATSRGQTQYF,TGTGCCACCAGCAGAGGTCAGACCCAGTACTTC
-,TRBJ2-2,TRBD2,TRBV6-6,CASSLVLAGNTGELFF,TGTGCCAGCAGTTTAGTGCTAGCGGGAAACACCGGGGAGCTGTTTTTT
-,TRBJ2-5,-,TRBV10-3,CAISEAESGETQYF,TGTGCCATCAGTGAGGCGGAGTCGGGGGAGACCCAGTACTTC
few,TRBJ2-1,TRBD2,TRBV20-1,CSARGLTSGGPSEQFF,TGCAGTGCTAGAGGCCTCACTAGCGGGGGGCCCTCTGAGCAGTTCTTC
-,TRBJ2-6,-,TRBV10-3,CAIESSGANVLTF,TGTGCCATCGAATCCTCTGGGGCCAACGTCCTGACTTTC
-,TRBJ2-2,TRBD1,TRBV6-5,CASSYWDSRAGELFF,TGTGCCAGCAGTTACTGGGACAGTCGAGCCGGGGAGCTGTTTTTT
few,TRBJ1-5,-,TRBV10-3,CASRDGNNQPQHF,TGTGCCAGCAGGGACGGGAACAATCAGCCCCAGCATTTT
-,TRBJ2-2,-,TRBV29-1,CSVGQATGELFF,TGCAGCGTTGGGCAGGCCACCGGGGAGCTGTTTTTT
-,TRBJ2-7,TRBD2,TRBV3-1,CASSPPGLGPLEQYF,TGTGCCAGCAGCCCCCCGGGACTAGGACCCCTCGAGCAGTACTTC
few,TRBJ2-1,TRBD2,TRBV29-1,CSVTNWASGRYNEQFF,TGCAGCGTGACAAATTGGGCTAGCGGGAGGTACAATGAGCAGTTCTTC
-,TRBJ2-3,-,TRBV4-1,CASSQGSFTDTQYF,TGCGCCAGCAGCCAAGGGTCCTTCACAGATACGCAGTATTTT
-,TRBJ2-1,-,TRBV20-1,CSASGLRVEQFF,TGCAGTGCCAGTGGTCTCAGGGTTGAGCAGTTCTTC